A selection of T cell receptor beta chains follows, all from one sample in a study of beta chain features in type 1 diabetes. TCRdb keeps only in-frame clones here, not all; method: immunoSEQ multiplex PCR. The sample comprises some 240,000 clones, under 13% of which are singletons, and less than 1.5% rests with the top ten. Sequences were obtained from central memory CD4+ T cells from blood. Every receptor here comes from a man aged 18 to 30 in good health. CDR3s include the opening cysteine and the closing phenylalanine or tryptophan. Clone size appears in some rows only: once, few, many, or a class for an expanded clone.

CDR3: CASSQPKGQGQETQYF; J: TRBJ2-5; size: NA; V: TRBV4-2
CDR3: CASRDIGRGRGYTF; J: TRBJ1-2; size: NA; V: TRBV4-3
CDR3: CSVGQGRWTEAFF; J: TRBJ1-1; size: NA; V: TRBV29-1
CDR3: CASSQRSTTGVGNTIYF; J: TRBJ1-3; size: NA; V: TRBV4-2
CDR3: CASSEGLADSYNEQFF; J: TRBJ2-1; size: NA; V: TRBV18
CDR3: CAISLRDSDYNEQFF; J: TRBJ2-1; size: few; V: TRBV6-5
CDR3: CASSFEVGRETQYF; J: TRBJ2-5; size: few; V: TRBV7-2
CDR3: CASARTGINRDTQYF; J: TRBJ2-3; size: few; V: TRBV19
CDR3: CASSRDRGSLSFYEQYF; J: TRBJ2-7; size: NA; V: TRBV28
CDR3: CASSVYTGYKFF; J: TRBJ2-1; size: NA; V: TRBV10-2
CDR3: CASSFGTGMNTEAFF; J: TRBJ1-1; size: many; V: TRBV7-8
CDR3: CAWSGLRVTTNEKLFF; J: TRBJ1-4; size: NA; V: TRBV30
CDR3: CASSGTGLAKNIQYF; J: TRBJ2-4; size: few; V: TRBV6-5
CDR3: CAISQGLAGHQETQYF; J: TRBJ2-5; size: many; V: TRBV10-3
CDR3: CASSSSENEQFF; J: TRBJ2-1; size: NA; V: TRBV6-6
CDR3: CASSRTGGPGYEQYF; J: TRBJ2-7; size: NA; V: TRBV7-9
CDR3: CASSADVSYEQYF; J: TRBJ2-7; size: many; V: TRBV7-6
CDR3: CASSSRLGKDNEQFF; J: TRBJ2-1; size: many; V: TRBV27
CDR3: CASSQVSQLYGYTF; J: TRBJ1-2; size: many; V: TRBV4-3
CDR3: CASSREGEDTQYF; J: TRBJ2-3; size: few; V: TRBV23-1
CDR3: CASSFLAATYNEQFF; J: TRBJ2-1; size: NA; V: TRBV7-6
CDR3: CASSTQYNEQFF; J: TRBJ2-1; size: few; V: TRBV5-1
CDR3: CASSMGLAGGPEQFF; J: TRBJ2-1; size: NA; V: TRBV19
CDR3: CASSDLAQYF; J: TRBJ2-5; size: NA; V: TRBV2
CDR3: CASSLTSPDTQYF; J: TRBJ2-3; size: NA; V: TRBV7-3
CDR3: CSVGSGRGSYEQYF; J: TRBJ2-7; size: few; V: TRBV29-1
CDR3: CASSLDRSNTGELFF; J: TRBJ2-2; size: few; V: TRBV7-7
CDR3: CASSRRQGPDTQYF; J: TRBJ2-3; size: NA; V: TRBV7-9
CDR3: CASSPGGTYYGYTF; J: TRBJ1-2; size: medium-sized; V: TRBV18
CDR3: CASSQLLWHSYEQYF; J: TRBJ2-7; size: few; V: TRBV23-1
CDR3: CASSPGLAGVFGDTQYF; J: TRBJ2-3; size: NA; V: TRBV7-2
CDR3: CASSLGGLGEETQYF; J: TRBJ2-5; size: NA; V: TRBV28
CDR3: CASSVGEVGPQHF; J: TRBJ1-5; size: NA; V: TRBV9
CDR3: CASRLLAKNIQYF; J: TRBJ2-4; size: NA; V: TRBV6-5
CDR3: CASSPGITSGANVLTF; J: TRBJ2-6; size: NA; V: TRBV4-3
CDR3: CASSLALAGSSNEQFF; J: TRBJ2-1; size: few; V: TRBV7-9
CDR3: CSAATGGLGVIEKLFF; J: TRBJ1-4; size: few; V: TRBV29-1
CDR3: CASSPLASGPAGTGELFF; J: TRBJ2-2; size: few; V: TRBV18
CDR3: CASSLQSTPLVQYF; J: TRBJ2-7; size: NA; V: TRBV5-4
CDR3: CASTIGRYYEQYF; J: TRBJ2-7; size: few; V: TRBV28
CDR3: CASSEPQGGETQYF; J: TRBJ2-5; size: NA; V: TRBV6-1
CDR3: CASLRVADTQYF; J: TRBJ2-3; size: few; V: TRBV2
CDR3: CAWGGSGEQYF; J: TRBJ2-7; size: many; V: TRBV30
CDR3: CARQDSYEQYF; J: TRBJ2-7; size: NA; V: TRBV30
CDR3: CASTLQGSYEQYF; J: TRBJ2-7; size: many; V: TRBV6-6